This T cell receptor beta chain was sequenced for a study of T cell responses to AZD1222 COVID-19 vaccine. For the study at large: Second-dose schedules of about 4 or about 12 weeks were combined.

On this clone: No antigen is known for it.

V was pared by 4 bases and J by 5 bases, with 10 bases of the junction left unmatched. The CDR3 contains 15 residues. Germline V gene sequence: CDR1 SGHRS, CDR2 YFSETQ. Measured with immunoSEQ multiplex PCR; TCRdb has only the in-frame clones, and not every one. The sample consists of about 57,000 clones, around 85% of them appearing once. The study, taken as a whole, reports: Repertoire sampling was restricted to post-peak T cell response timepoints. The donor cohort was predominantly white British with a female majority, and clonal diversity may have been underestimated. Regions 160-218 and 743-854 held dominance among vaccine-associated CD4 TCRs, which spanned spike.

The rearrangement uses TRBV5-1 and TRBJ1-1, with TRBD1 matching 8 bases. This receptor was obtained from an adult in good health. The specimen was peripheral blood, collected on day 0 of AZD1222 vaccination. The CDR3 coding sequence is TGCGCCAGCAGCGCCCCACAGGGGGGTCGTACTGAAGCTTTCTTT. Protein product: CASSAPQGGRTEAFF. The complete variable domain, with remaining parts taken from reference TRBV5-1 and TRBJ1-1, reads KAGVTQTPRYLIKTRGQQVTLSCSPISGHRSVSWYQQTPGQGLQFLFEYFSETQRNKGNFPGRFSGRQFSNSRSEMNVSTLELGDSALYLCASSAPQGGRTEAFFGQGTRLTVV.